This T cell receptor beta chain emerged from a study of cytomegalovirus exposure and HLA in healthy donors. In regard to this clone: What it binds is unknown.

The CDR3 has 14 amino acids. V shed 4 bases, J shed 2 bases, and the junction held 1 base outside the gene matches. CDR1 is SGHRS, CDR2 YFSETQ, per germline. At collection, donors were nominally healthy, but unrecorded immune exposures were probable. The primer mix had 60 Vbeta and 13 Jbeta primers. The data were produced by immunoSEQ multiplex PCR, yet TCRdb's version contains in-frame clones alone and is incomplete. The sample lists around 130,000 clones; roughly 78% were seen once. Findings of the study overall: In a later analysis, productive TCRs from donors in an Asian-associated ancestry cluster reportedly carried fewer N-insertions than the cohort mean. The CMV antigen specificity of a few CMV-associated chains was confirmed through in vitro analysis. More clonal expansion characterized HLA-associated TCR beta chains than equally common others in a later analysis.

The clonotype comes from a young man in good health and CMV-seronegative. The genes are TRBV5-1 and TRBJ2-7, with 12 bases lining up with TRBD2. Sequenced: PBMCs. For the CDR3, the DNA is TGCGCCAGCAGCCGGACTAGCGGGACCTACGAGCAGTACTTC. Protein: CASSRTSGTYEQYF.